This T cell receptor beta chain was captured by sequencing in a study of vaccination and CD4 T cells after COVID-19. The wider study: Recovered patients in the cohort numbered six men and four women, two of them Hispanic.

Study-wide results and limits: Spike mono-reactivity was the property of 304 of 307 vaccine-specific clones in convalescent patients.

The Oncomine TCR Beta short-read assay was what sequenced the DNA obtained from cultured CD4+ T cells. TCRdb reanalysed the PCR reads using MiXCR and keeps one entry per CDR3 protein. The data hold approximately 4,200 distinct CDR3 sequences, with around a fifth observed a single time. As to treatment: roughly nine-day PBMC culture with coronavirus spike peptide pools or control peptides (ViraFEST assay). In its sample, this clonotype was seen a few times. Its antigen remains unidentified. The V and J ends lost 3 bases and 2 bases respectively, with 16 bases between them. The CDR3 totals 16 residues. Germline V gene lookup returns CDR1 LNHDA and CDR2 SQIVND (reference sequence).

The gene calls are TRBV19 and TRBJ1-1; perhaps TRBD1 as D (6 bases). The material sequenced was CD4+ T cells from blood, cultured in vitro. The clonotype comes from a human donor who had recovered from COVID-19. The CDR3 DNA sequence: TGTGCCAGTAGTATTTCTCCAGGGGCCCCAAACACTGAAGCTTTCTTT. This sequence encodes CASSISPGAPNTEAFF.